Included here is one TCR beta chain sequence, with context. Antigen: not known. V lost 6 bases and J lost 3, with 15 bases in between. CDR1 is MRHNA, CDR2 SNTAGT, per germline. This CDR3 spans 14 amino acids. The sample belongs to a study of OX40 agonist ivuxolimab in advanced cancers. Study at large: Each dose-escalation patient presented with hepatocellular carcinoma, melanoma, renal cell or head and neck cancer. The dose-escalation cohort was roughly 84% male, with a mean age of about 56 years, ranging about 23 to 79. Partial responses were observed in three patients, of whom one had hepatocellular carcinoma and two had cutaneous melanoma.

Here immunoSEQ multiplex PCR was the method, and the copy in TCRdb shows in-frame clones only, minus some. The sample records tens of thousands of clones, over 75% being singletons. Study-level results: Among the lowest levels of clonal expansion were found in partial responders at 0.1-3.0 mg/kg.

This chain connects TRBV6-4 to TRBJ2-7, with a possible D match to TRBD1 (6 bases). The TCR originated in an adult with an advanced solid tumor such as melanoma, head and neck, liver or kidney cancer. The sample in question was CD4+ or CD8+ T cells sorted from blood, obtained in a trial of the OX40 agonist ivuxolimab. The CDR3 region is CASRRDTTSYEQYF. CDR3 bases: TGTGCCAGCAGAAGGGACACGACAAGCTACGAGCAGTACTTC.